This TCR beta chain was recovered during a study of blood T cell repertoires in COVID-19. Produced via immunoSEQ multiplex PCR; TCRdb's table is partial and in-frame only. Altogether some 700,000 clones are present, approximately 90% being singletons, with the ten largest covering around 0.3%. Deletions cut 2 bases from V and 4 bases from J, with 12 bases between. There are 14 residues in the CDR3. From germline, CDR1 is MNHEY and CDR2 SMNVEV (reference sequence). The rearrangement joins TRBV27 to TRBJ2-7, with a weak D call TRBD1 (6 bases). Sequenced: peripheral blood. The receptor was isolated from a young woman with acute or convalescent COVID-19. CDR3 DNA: TGTGCCAGCAGTTTAGTCGGGACAAGGTACGAGCAGTACTTC. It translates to CASSLVGTRYEQYF.